These 10 T cell receptor beta chains share one sample of origin, sequenced in a study of blood T cell repertoires in COVID-19. The method was immunoSEQ multiplex PCR; TCRdb's version includes in-frame clones alone and lacks a portion of them. The sample contains fewer than 65,000 clones, roughly 85% of which appear only once. Sequencing input: peripheral blood. Receptors were obtained from a man aged 65 to 79 with acute or convalescent COVID-19.

The chain's CDR3 is CASSSPSGHYNEQFF. DNA of the CDR3: TGCGCCAGCAGCTCACCTAGTGGCCATTACAATGAGCAGTTCTTC. This chain uses TRBV5-1 with TRBJ2-1; D gene ambiguous. Trimming left V 3 bases short and J 4 bases short, with 14 bases between. The CDR3 spans 15 residues. Germline values: CDR1 SGHRS, CDR2 YFSETQ.

As concerns this clone: The CDR3 ends on some other residue instead of the conserved phenylalanine or tryptophan, so this is likely a read error. The limits of the CDR3 on the DNA are not certain, so only TCRdb's listed CDR3 is given. V and J are TRBV6-1 and TRBJ2-7; the DNA was not used to check the table's D call, TRBD1. The CDR3 adds up to 13 amino acids, both ends counted. Germline-derived CDR1 and CDR2 are MNHNS and SASEGT. CDR3 region: CASSEANRDRSLT.

The chain couples TRBV27 to TRBJ2-1; 8 nucleotides line up with TRBD2. CDR1 and CDR2 from the germline V gene are MNHEY and SMNVEV (reference sequence). This CDR3 comprises 14 residues. V lost 9 bases to trimming and J lost 2 bases; unmatched junction nucleotides: 6. The CDR3 bases are TGTGCCAGATTAGCGGGGCCGGCCTACAATGAGCAGTTCTTC. It codes for CARLAGPAYNEQFF.

The J gene is TRBJ2-2, the V gene TRBV5-1; tentatively, D is TRBD1 (5 bases). This CDR3 has 13 amino acids. Trimming pared 3 bases from V and 7 bases from J, leaving 10 bases between. Germline values: CDR1 SGHRS, CDR2 YFSETQ. The CDR3 here is CASSSRGGGELFF. The CDR3 nucleotides read TGCGCCAGCAGCTCTAGGGGCGGCGGGGAGCTGTTTTTT. The full variable domain, with the rest looked up from reference TRBV5-1 and TRBJ2-2, is KAGVTQTPRYLIKTRGQQVTLSCSPISGHRSVSWYQQTPGQGLQFLFEYFSETQRNKGNFPGRFSGRQFSNSRSEMNVSTLELGDSALYLCASSSRGGGELFFGEGSRLTVL.

V is TRBV12-3 or TRBV12-4 and J is TRBJ1-1; D unclear. The CDR3 extends over 13 amino acids. With 7 bases removed from V and 1 base from J, the gap between germline ends came to 10 bases. DNA for the CDR3: TGTGCCAGCAACCGACTGGGGAACACTGAAGCTTTCTTT. Its protein product is CASNRLGNTEAFF.

This rearrangement joins TRBV2 to TRBJ1-2; 7 nucleotides agree with TRBD1. The CDR3 contains 14 residues. Germline CDR1 SNHLY, CDR2 FYNNEI. Unmatched junction bases numbered 5, after V lost 5 bases and J lost 2 bases. CDR3 sequence: CASSPRGANYGYTF. DNA of the CDR3: TGTGCCAGCAGTCCCAGGGGGGCGAACTATGGCTACACCTTC.

The genes are TRBV30 and TRBJ1-2; possible D gene TRBD1, 5 bases. The CDR3 spans 14 residues. The V gene's germline CDR1 is GTSNPN and CDR2 SVGIG (reference sequence). Trimming took off 7 bases at V and 5 bases at J, with 20 bases between the two ends. The CDR3 spells CASAAQGFGYGYTF. As DNA, the CDR3 is TGTGCCTCCGCAGCCCAGGGTTTCGGGTATGGCTACACCTTC.

The J gene is TRBJ2-5, the V gene TRBV5-1; 9 bases align to TRBD1. CDR1 and CDR2 (germline): SGHRS, YFSETQ. The V gene end was trimmed by 2 bases and the J gene end by 4 bases; junction bases not matched to a gene: 3. The CDR3 sequence is 14 residues long. CDR3 loop: CASSLDRGSETQYF. The CDR3 nucleotides read TGCGCCAGCAGCTTAGACAGGGGGTCAGAGACCCAGTACTTC.

The V and J genes are TRBV11-3 and TRBJ2-1, with D perhaps TRBD2 (6 bases). The CDR3 contains 15 residues. V was pared by 6 bases and J by 0 bases, with 12 bases between. The germline V gene encodes CDR1 SGHNT and CDR2 YENEEA. The CDR3 nucleotides read TGTGCCAGCAGGATTGGAGGGTACTCCTACAATGAGCAGTTCTTC. Translated: CASRIGGYSYNEQFF.

The V and J genes are TRBV27 and TRBJ2-7, with TRBD1 matching 9 bases. Germline-derived CDR1 and CDR2 are MNHEY and SMNVEV (reference sequence). The CDR3 spans 16 residues. V lost 0 bases and J lost 9; bases outside the gene matches: 12. CDR3 in amino acids: CASSLSTGTGPGRQYF. CDR3 nucleotides: TGTGCCAGCAGTTTATCGACCGGGACAGGGCCTGGACGGCAGTACTTC.